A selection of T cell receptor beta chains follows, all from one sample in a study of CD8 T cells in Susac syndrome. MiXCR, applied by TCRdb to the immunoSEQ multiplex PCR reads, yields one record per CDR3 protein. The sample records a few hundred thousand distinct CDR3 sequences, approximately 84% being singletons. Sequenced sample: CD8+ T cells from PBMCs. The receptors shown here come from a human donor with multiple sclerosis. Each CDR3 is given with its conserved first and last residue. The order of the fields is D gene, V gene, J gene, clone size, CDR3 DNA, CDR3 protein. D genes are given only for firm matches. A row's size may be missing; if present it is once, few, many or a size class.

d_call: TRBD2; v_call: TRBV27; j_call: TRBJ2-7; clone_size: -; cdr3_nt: TGTGCCAGCAGTTTATCGGGAGGGGCGGTATCCTACGAGCAGTACTTC; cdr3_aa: CASSLSGGAVSYEQYF
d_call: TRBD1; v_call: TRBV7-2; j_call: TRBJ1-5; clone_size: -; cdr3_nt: TGTGCCAGCAGTTCGACAGGGGAGCATCAGCCCCAGCATTTT; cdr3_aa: CASSSTGEHQPQHF
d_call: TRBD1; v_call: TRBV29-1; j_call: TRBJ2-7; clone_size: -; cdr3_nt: TGCAGCGTTGAACGAGGGACAGGGGACGAGCAGTACTTC; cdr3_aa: CSVERGTGDEQYF
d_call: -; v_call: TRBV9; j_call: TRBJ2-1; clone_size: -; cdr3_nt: TGTGCCAGCAGCGTAGAGTCAGGCGGCCCCTACAATGAGCAGTTCTTC; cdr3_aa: CASSVESGGPYNEQFF
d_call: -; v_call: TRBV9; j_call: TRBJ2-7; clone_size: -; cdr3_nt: TGTGCCAGCAGCGTACGGGGAAGGGACGAGCAGTACTTC; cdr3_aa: CASSVRGRDEQYF
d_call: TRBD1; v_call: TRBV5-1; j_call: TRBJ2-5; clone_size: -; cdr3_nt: TGCGCCAGCAGCACCTTCCGGACAGGCCCGCGGGAGACCCAGTACTTC; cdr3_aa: CASSTFRTGPRETQYF
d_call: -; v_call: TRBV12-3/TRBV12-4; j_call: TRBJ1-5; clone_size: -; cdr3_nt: TGTGCCAGCAGTCCAACAGGGAAGGGCAATCAGCCCCAGCATTTT; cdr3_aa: CASSPTGKGNQPQHF
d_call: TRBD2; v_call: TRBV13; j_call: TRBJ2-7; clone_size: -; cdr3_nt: TGTGCCAGCACCAAAGCGGGGGGAGCCCCCTCCTACGAGCAGTACTTC; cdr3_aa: CASTKAGGAPSYEQYF
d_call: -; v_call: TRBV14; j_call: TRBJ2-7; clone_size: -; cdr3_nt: TGTGCCAGCAGCCAATGGGAAGCAGGCTACGAGCAGTACTTC; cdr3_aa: CASSQWEAGYEQYF
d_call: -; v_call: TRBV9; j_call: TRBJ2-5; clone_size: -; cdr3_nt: TGTGCCAGCAGCGGATCCGGGACCCACGAGACCCAGTACTTC; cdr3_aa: CASSGSGTHETQYF
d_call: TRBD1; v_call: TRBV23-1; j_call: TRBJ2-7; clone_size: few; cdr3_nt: TGCGCCAGCACTCGACAGGGGTCCTACGAGCAGTACTTC; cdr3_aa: CASTRQGSYEQYF
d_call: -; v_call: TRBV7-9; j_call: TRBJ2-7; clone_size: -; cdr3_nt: TGTGCCAGCAGCCCAGGAAATAAGGGGTCCAAGGGAAACTACGAGCAGTACTTC; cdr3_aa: CASSPGNKGSKGNYEQYF
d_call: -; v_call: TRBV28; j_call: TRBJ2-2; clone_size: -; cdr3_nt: TGTGCCAGCAGTTTATCAAAAGGGGAGCTGTTTTTT; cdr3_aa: CASSLSKGELFF
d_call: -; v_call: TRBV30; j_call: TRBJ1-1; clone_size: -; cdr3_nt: TGTGCGAAAGAGACAGAAATGAACACTGAAGCTTTCTTT; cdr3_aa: CAKETEMNTEAFF
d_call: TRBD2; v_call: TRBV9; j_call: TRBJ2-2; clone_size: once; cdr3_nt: TGTGCCAGCAGCCCTCGGCCTAGCGGGACCACCGGGGAGCTGTTTTTT; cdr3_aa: CASSPRPSGTTGELFF
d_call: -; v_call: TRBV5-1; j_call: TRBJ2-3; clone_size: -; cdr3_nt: TGCGCCAGCAGCCCGGACCGGACAGCTACCACAGATACGCAGTATTTT; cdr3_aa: CASSPDRTATTDTQYF
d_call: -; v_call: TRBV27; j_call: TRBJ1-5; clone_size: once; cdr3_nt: TGTGCCAGCAGTTTAGAGCCGGACGGCAATCAGCCCCAGCATTTT; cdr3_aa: CASSLEPDGNQPQHF
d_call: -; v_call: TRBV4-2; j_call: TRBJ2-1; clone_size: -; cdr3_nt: TGTGCCAGCAGCCCGGGAGTAGCGGACAACAATGAGCAGTTCTTC; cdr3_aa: CASSPGVADNNEQFF
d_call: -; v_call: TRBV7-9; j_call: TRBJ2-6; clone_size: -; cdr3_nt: TGTGCCAGCAGCTCCCGGGATCCTCCTCGCTCTGGGGCCAACGTCCTGACTTTC; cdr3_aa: CASSSRDPPRSGANVLTF
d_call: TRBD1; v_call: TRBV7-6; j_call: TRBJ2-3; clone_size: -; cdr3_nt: TGTGCCAGCAGCTTACGAAACAGGGGGCCCACAGATACGCAGTATTTT; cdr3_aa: CASSLRNRGPTDTQYF
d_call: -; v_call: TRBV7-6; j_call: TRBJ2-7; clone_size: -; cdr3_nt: TGTGCCAGCAGCTTACTTGGGACAAGGACCCGCGAGCAGTACTTC; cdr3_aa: CASSLLGTRTREQYF
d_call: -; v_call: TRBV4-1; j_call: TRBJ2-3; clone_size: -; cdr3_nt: TGCGCCAGCAGCCAAGAAGGGGGAGGACCCGATACGCAGTATTTT; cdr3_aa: CASSQEGGGPDTQYF
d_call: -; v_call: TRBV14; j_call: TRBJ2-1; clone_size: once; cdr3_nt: TGTGCCAGCAGCCAGGCCGGAAAGGGACGATCGTCCCCTGAGCAGTTCTTC; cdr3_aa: CASSQAGKGRSSPEQFF
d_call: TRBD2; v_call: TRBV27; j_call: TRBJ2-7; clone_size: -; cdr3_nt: TGTGCCAGCAGTTTGGGAGGGCCTACCCACGAGCAGTACTTC; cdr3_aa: CASSLGGPTHEQYF
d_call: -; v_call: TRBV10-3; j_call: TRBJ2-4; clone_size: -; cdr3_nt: TGTGCCATCAGTGAACTGGGGGGTGCCAAAAACATTCAGTACTTC; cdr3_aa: CAISELGGAKNIQYF
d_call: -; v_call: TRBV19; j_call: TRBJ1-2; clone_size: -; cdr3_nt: TGTGCCAGTAGTTTTAACACCGACTATGGCTACACCTTC; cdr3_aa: CASSFNTDYGYTF
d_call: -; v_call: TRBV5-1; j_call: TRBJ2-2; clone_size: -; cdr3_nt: TGCGCCAGCAGCCCGTCCGGGAGAGGAAACGGGGAGCTGTTTTTT; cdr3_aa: CASSPSGRGNGELFF
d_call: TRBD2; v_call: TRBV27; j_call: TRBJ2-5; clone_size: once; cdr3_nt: TGTGCCAGCAGTTTAACTAGCGGGATAAAAGAGACCCAGTACTTC; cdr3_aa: CASSLTSGIKETQYF
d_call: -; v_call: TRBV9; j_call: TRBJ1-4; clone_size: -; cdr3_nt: TGTGCCAGCAGCGTAGCTGGGGCAGTTGGAGACGAAAAACTGTTTTTT; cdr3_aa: CASSVAGAVGDEKLFF
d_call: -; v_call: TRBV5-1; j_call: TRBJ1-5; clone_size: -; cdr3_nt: TGCGCCAGCCGGGGTGACAGCCCCAATCAGCCCCAGCATTTT; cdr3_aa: CASRGDSPNQPQHF
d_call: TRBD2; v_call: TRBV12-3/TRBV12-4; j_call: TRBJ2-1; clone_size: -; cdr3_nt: TGTGCCACAGGACTAGCGACCTACAATGAGCAGTTCTTC; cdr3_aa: CATGLATYNEQFF
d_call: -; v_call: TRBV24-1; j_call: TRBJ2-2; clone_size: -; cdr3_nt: TGTGCCACCAGTGATTTGTCCGGGGAGCTGTTTTTT; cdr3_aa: CATSDLSGELFF
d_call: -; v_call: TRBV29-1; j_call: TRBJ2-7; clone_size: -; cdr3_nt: TGCAGCGTTGTTCCGCTGGGGGGTTACGAGCAGTACTTC; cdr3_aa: CSVVPLGGYEQYF
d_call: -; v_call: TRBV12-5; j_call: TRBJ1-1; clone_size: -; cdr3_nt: TGTGCTAGTGGCTACGGGCAGGAGGCTTTCTTT; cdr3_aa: CASGYGQEAFF
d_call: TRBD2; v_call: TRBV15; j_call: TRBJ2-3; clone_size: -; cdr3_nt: TGTGCCACCAGCTTAGCGGGGGCCACAGATACGCAGTATTTT; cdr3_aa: CATSLAGATDTQYF
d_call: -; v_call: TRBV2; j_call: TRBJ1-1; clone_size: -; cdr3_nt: TGTGCCGGGAACCTGGTCATTGGTTCCGGGACACGGAACACTGAAGCTTTCTTT; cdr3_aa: CAGNLVIGSGTRNTEAFF
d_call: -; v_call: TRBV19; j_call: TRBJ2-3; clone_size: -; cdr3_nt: TGTGCCAGTAGTATAGTTCCCTCATCCGTTGTGACAGATACGCAGTATTTT; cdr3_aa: CASSIVPSSVVTDTQYF
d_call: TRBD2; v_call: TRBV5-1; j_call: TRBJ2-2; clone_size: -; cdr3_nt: TGCGCCAGCAGCTTGGCCCTAGCGGGAGAGGTTGACACCGGGGAGCTGTTTTTT; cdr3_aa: CASSLALAGEVDTGELFF
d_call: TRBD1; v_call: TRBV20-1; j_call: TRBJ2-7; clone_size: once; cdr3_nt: TGCAGTGCTAGAGATAGGGACAGGGCTCTTTACGAGCAGTACTTC; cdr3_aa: CSARDRDRALYEQYF
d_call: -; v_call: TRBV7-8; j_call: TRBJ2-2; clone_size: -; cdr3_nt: TGTGCCAGCAGCCCAGTTGGGGGTGCTGGCGGGGAGCTGTTTTTT; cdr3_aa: CASSPVGGAGGELFF
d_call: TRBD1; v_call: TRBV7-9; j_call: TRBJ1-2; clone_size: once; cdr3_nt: TGTGCCAGCAGCTGGGGACAGCCCTCGGCCTATGGCTACACCTTC; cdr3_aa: CASSWGQPSAYGYTF